A selection of T cell receptor beta chains follows, all from one sample in a study of cytomegalovirus exposure and HLA in healthy donors. Sequencing was performed with immunoSEQ multiplex PCR; in TCRdb, only in-frame clones are kept and a portion is missing. The table shows approximately 150,000 clones, with 80% occurring only once. The sequenced sample was PBMCs. The receptors were sampled from a woman aged 25 to 39 in good health and CMV-seronegative. Both conserved end residues are part of each CDR3. The D gene is left open where the match is weak. The size field is filled for only some rows; it gives once, few, many or a size class.

D: -; V: TRBV5-8; J: TRBJ2-1; size: -; DNA: TGTGCCAGCAGCTCAACAGGGACGCCCGGAGAGCAGTTCTTC; CDR3: CASSSTGTPGEQFF
D: -; V: TRBV18; J: TRBJ1-6; size: -; DNA: TGTGCCAGCTCACCACTACAGGAGAATTCACCCCTCCACTTT; CDR3: CASSPLQENSPLHF
D: -; V: TRBV6-9; J: TRBJ2-1; size: -; DNA: TGTGCCAGCAGTTTAGGACAGTACAAGTACAATGAGCAGTTCTTC; CDR3: CASSLGQYKYNEQFF
D: TRBD1; V: TRBV5-1; J: TRBJ1-1; size: few; DNA: TGCGCCAGCAGTATTGAAACCGGGACAGGGGGTGAAGCTTTCTTT; CDR3: CASSIETGTGGEAFF
D: TRBD1; V: TRBV18; J: TRBJ1-1; size: -; DNA: TGTGCCAGCTCACTCGGACAGGGGAACACTGAAGCTTTCTTT; CDR3: CASSLGQGNTEAFF
D: TRBD2; V: TRBV11-2; J: TRBJ2-1; size: -; DNA: TGTGCCAGCAGCTTAGATCAAGGACTAGCGAGCTCCTACAATGAGCAGTTCTTC; CDR3: CASSLDQGLASSYNEQFF
D: -; V: TRBV9; J: TRBJ2-7; size: -; DNA: TGTGCCAGCAGCCTAGGACTCACATACGAGCAGTACTTC; CDR3: CASSLGLTYEQYF
D: TRBD1; V: TRBV4-1; J: TRBJ1-4; size: -; DNA: TGCGCCAGCGGTTGGACAGGGGACGCTTTGATCGTCGAAAAACTGTTTTTT; CDR3: CASGWTGDALIVEKLFF
D: -; V: TRBV18; J: TRBJ2-7; size: few; DNA: TGTGCCAGCTCACCACCGAGCCAGCCAAGCGAGCAGTACTTC; CDR3: CASSPPSQPSEQYF
D: TRBD1; V: TRBV15; J: TRBJ1-2; size: -; DNA: TGTGCCACCAGCAGAGCTCCGACAGGGATCGACTATGGCTACACCTTC; CDR3: CATSRAPTGIDYGYTF
D: -; V: TRBV7-2; J: TRBJ1-1; size: -; DNA: TGTGCCAGCAGCTTCGGTATGAACACTGAAGCTTTCTTT; CDR3: CASSFGMNTEAFF
D: TRBD1; V: TRBV11-2; J: TRBJ1-2; size: -; DNA: TGTGCCAGCAGCATCGGGACAGCCCTATTATCTAACTATGGCTACACCTTC; CDR3: CASSIGTALLSNYGYTF
D: -; V: TRBV19; J: TRBJ2-7; size: -; DNA: TGTGCCAGTAGTCCACGGTGGCAGGATTACGAGCAGTACTTC; CDR3: CASSPRWQDYEQYF
D: TRBD1; V: TRBV10-1; J: TRBJ1-1; size: few; DNA: TGCGCCAGCAGTGATTGGCAGGGGGCCGAAGCTTTCTTT; CDR3: CASSDWQGAEAFF
D: TRBD1; V: TRBV27; J: TRBJ2-2; size: -; DNA: TGTGCCAGCAGTTTATCAGGGACAGGGGCCACTATGGGCACCGGGGAGCTGTTTTTT; CDR3: CASSLSGTGATMGTGELFF
D: TRBD1; V: TRBV6-1; J: TRBJ2-3; size: few; DNA: TGTGCCAGCAGACAGGGGTTCAAGGATACGCAGTATTTT; CDR3: CASRQGFKDTQYF
D: -; V: TRBV9; J: TRBJ1-1; size: once; DNA: TGTGCCAGCAGCGATGGGCCAGGCACTGAAGCTTTCTTT; CDR3: CASSDGPGTEAFF
D: TRBD1; V: TRBV7-8; J: TRBJ1-6; size: -; DNA: TGTGCCAGCAGCTTAAGGACAGGAGATAATTCACCCCTCCACTTT; CDR3: CASSLRTGDNSPLHF
D: TRBD1; V: TRBV4-1; J: TRBJ1-1; size: -; DNA: TGCGCCAGCAGCCTTCAGGGGGCGACTGAAGCTTTCTTT; CDR3: CASSLQGATEAFF
D: TRBD2; V: TRBV10-1; J: TRBJ2-7; size: -; DNA: TGCGCCAGCACCCCCGGGATAGCGGGGGGAAGCTACGAGCAGTACTTC; CDR3: CASTPGIAGGSYEQYF
D: -; V: TRBV2; J: TRBJ2-1; size: -; DNA: TGTGCCAGCAGTATCAGGGTTTCCGTTCGCCATGAGCAGTTCTTC; CDR3: CASSIRVSVRHEQFF
D: -; V: TRBV5-4; J: TRBJ2-7; size: -; DNA: TGTGCCAGCAGCGATAGCGGCTCCTACGAGCAGTACTTC; CDR3: CASSDSGSYEQYF
D: TRBD2; V: TRBV4-3; J: TRBJ2-7; size: few; DNA: TGCGCCAGCAGCCAAGAAGCTAGCGGGGGGGCAGACGAGCAGTACTTC; CDR3: CASSQEASGGADEQYF
D: -; V: TRBV9; J: TRBJ2-3; size: -; DNA: TGTGCCAGCAGCGTAGATAACTGGGGGGCAGATACGCAGTATTTT; CDR3: CASSVDNWGADTQYF
D: TRBD1; V: TRBV30; J: TRBJ1-2; size: -; DNA: TGTGCCTGCACGACAGGGGGTACAAGCTATGGCTACACCTTC; CDR3: CACTTGGTSYGYTF
D: -; V: TRBV19; J: TRBJ2-2; size: -; DNA: TGTGCCAGTAGTCGGCAGGGGAACACCGGGGAGCTGTTTTTT; CDR3: CASSRQGNTGELFF
D: TRBD1; V: TRBV6-1; J: TRBJ2-5; size: -; DNA: TGTGCCAGCAGCCGGACAGGACAGTACCAAGAGACCCAGTACTTC; CDR3: CASSRTGQYQETQYF
D: TRBD1; V: TRBV11-2; J: TRBJ1-5; size: -; DNA: TGTGCCTCCGGACAGGGGCCCAATCAGCCCCAGCATTTT; CDR3: CASGQGPNQPQHF
D: -; V: TRBV2; J: TRBJ1-5; size: -; DNA: TGTGCCAGCGGTCAGTTATCGAGCAATCAGCCCCAGCATTTT; CDR3: CASGQLSSNQPQHF
D: -; V: TRBV19; J: TRBJ2-1; size: few; DNA: TGTGCCAGTAGTATGGGTGTAGAGGCCAATGAGCAGTTCTTC; CDR3: CASSMGVEANEQFF
D: -; V: TRBV4-1; J: TRBJ2-1; size: -; DNA: TGCGCCAGCAGCCAAGAATGGGGGATCGGGGGTCGTGGGAATGAGCAGTTCTTC; CDR3: CASSQEWGIGGRGNEQFF
D: -; V: TRBV7-9; J: TRBJ1-1; size: -; DNA: TGTGCCAGCAGCTTAGGGGGAGCTGAAGCTTTCTTT; CDR3: CASSLGGAEAFF
D: -; V: TRBV10-3; J: TRBJ1-3; size: -; DNA: TGTGCCATCAGTGAGGTGGGGGCAGGGTTGAGTTCTGGAAACACCATATATTTT; CDR3: CAISEVGAGLSSGNTIYF
D: -; V: TRBV5-5; J: TRBJ2-1; size: -; DNA: TGTGCCAGCAGCTTACAGAGTACCTACAATGAGCAGTTCTTC; CDR3: CASSLQSTYNEQFF
D: TRBD2; V: TRBV28; J: TRBJ2-5; size: -; DNA: TGTGCCAGCAGCCCGGGACTAGCGGGAGTTGAGACCCAGTACTTC; CDR3: CASSPGLAGVETQYF
D: -; V: TRBV30; J: TRBJ1-1; size: -; DNA: TGTGCCTGGAGTGTAGACAGTTACACTGAAGCTTTCTTC; CDR3: CAWSVDSYTEAFF
D: -; V: TRBV28; J: TRBJ2-5; size: -; DNA: TGTGCCAGCAGCCCCTTCGGGCAAGAGACCCAGTACTTC; CDR3: CASSPFGQETQYF
D: -; V: TRBV5-1; J: TRBJ2-4; size: -; DNA: TGCGCCAGCAGCTTGACAACCGTAAACATTCAGTACTTC; CDR3: CASSLTTVNIQYF
D: TRBD2; V: TRBV11-2; J: TRBJ2-7; size: once; DNA: TGTGCCAGCAGCTCGTCTAGCGGGAGGGACGAGCAGTACTTC; CDR3: CASSSSSGRDEQYF
D: TRBD2; V: TRBV7-6; J: TRBJ2-7; size: -; DNA: TGTGCCAGCAGCCAATCTAGCGGGAAACTCGAGCAGTACTTC; CDR3: CASSQSSGKLEQYF